The clone carrying this TCR beta chain was seen only a few times. A sample-barcoded 5' primer and a J-beta primer mix were used in a second PCR of roughly 7 to 12 cycles. TCRdb analysed the 5' RACE reads with MiXCR anew, one entry per CDR3 protein. The sample has more than 500,000 distinct CDR3 sequences, roughly a quarter seen once. This CDR3 has 13 residues. The V gene's germline CDR1 is DFQATT and CDR2 SNEGSKA (reference sequence). Trimming shortened V by 3 bases and J by 4 bases, and 9 bases separated the two germline ends. This sample was taken from a study of blood T cells in healthy people across ages. This sample also appeared in a second study, on T cells of mothers and their children. That report notes: About 6 children and their three healthy Caucasian mothers were the donors. Related mother-child pairs showed slightly, non-significantly higher overlap than unrelated pairs. No clones detected were persistent microchimeric T cell clones.

The sample consisted of blood. The chain employs TRBV20-1 and TRBJ1-4; D perhaps matches TRBD1 (5 bases). This sequence was found in a boy aged 2-9 years in good health. The CDR3 DNA reads as TGCAGTGCTAGTGGGGGGGATAATGAAAAACTGTTTTTT. Amino acids: CSASGGDNEKLFF.